This T cell receptor beta chain was profiled in a study of OX40 agonist ivuxolimab in advanced cancers. The CDR3 has 15 residues. Trimming removed 4 bases from V and 6 bases from J; junction bases left unmatched: 10. Per germline, CDR1 LGHNA and CDR2 YNFKEQ. Baseline was the first blood sampling point, followed by cycle 4 day 1 and cycle 7 day 1. Sequencing used immunoSEQ multiplex PCR; TCRdb keeps in-frame clones, though not all of them. The table lists about 61,000 clones, 70% to 90% of them singletons. This clonotype was sampled from an adult with an advanced solid tumor such as melanoma, head and neck, liver or kidney cancer. Material: CD4+ or CD8+ T cells sorted from blood, obtained in a trial of the OX40 agonist ivuxolimab. This chain uses TRBV4-2 with TRBJ1-2; TRBD1 matches 8 bases. CDR3 DNA sequence: TGTGCCAGCAGCCCCCGGACAGGGCAATTTGATGGCTACACCTTC. This translates into CASSPRTGQFDGYTF.